The rows below give T cell receptor beta chains drawn from one sample of a study of blood T cell repertoires in COVID-19. Produced via immunoSEQ multiplex PCR; TCRdb's table is partial and in-frame only. The sample lists approximately 280,000 clones, around 85% occurring once. Sequencing used PBMCs or T cells enriched from blood (not recorded which). The receptors were gathered from a woman aged 45-59 years who had recovered from COVID-19. Each CDR3 is given with its conserved first and last residue. Fields, in order: J gene, clone size, V gene, D gene, CDR3 protein, CDR3 DNA. A D gene is named only where the DNA matches it firmly. A row's size may be missing; if present it is once, few, many or a size class.

j_call: TRBJ1-1; clone_size: -; v_call: TRBV3-1/TRBV3-2; d_call: -; cdr3_aa: CASSQVRNLNTEAFF; cdr3_nt: TGTGCCAGCAGTCAGGTCCGGAACCTGAACACTGAAGCTTTCTTT
j_call: TRBJ1-5; clone_size: few; v_call: TRBV30; d_call: TRBD1; cdr3_aa: CAWSGGDRGYQPQHF; cdr3_nt: TGTGCCTGGAGTGGGGGGGACAGGGGGTATCAGCCCCAGCATTTT
j_call: TRBJ2-3; clone_size: -; v_call: TRBV5-6; d_call: -; cdr3_aa: CASTWGVGTDTQYF; cdr3_nt: TGTGCCAGCACCTGGGGCGTTGGCACAGATACGCAGTATTTT
j_call: TRBJ1-5; clone_size: once; v_call: TRBV28; d_call: -; cdr3_aa: CASSPTGGPSNQPQHF; cdr3_nt: TGTGCCAGCAGCCCGACCGGGGGGCCAAGCAATCAGCCCCAGCATTTT
j_call: TRBJ1-5; clone_size: -; v_call: TRBV29-1; d_call: -; cdr3_aa: CSARGDSNQPQHF; cdr3_nt: TGCAGCGCCCGAGGAGATAGCAATCAGCCCCAGCATTTT
j_call: TRBJ1-5; clone_size: -; v_call: TRBV30; d_call: -; cdr3_aa: CAWSYSGNQPQHF; cdr3_nt: TGTGCCTGGAGTTATTCGGGCAATCAGCCCCAGCATTTT
j_call: TRBJ2-7; clone_size: -; v_call: TRBV5-1; d_call: TRBD2; cdr3_aa: CASSLTSGGPYEQYF; cdr3_nt: TGCGCCAGCAGCTTGACTAGCGGGGGCCCCTACGAGCAGTACTTC
j_call: TRBJ2-7; clone_size: once; v_call: TRBV5-4; d_call: TRBD2; cdr3_aa: CASSLEALAGNVRQQYF; cdr3_nt: TGTGCCAGCAGCTTGGAGGCCCTAGCGGGGAATGTACGGCAGCAGTACTTC
j_call: TRBJ2-1; clone_size: once; v_call: TRBV11-2; d_call: TRBD2; cdr3_aa: CASSSVGLKSNEQFF; cdr3_nt: TGTGCCAGCAGCTCCGTGGGACTAAAGTCAAATGAGCAGTTCTTC
j_call: TRBJ1-1; clone_size: few; v_call: TRBV9; d_call: TRBD1; cdr3_aa: CASSARTGISTEAFF; cdr3_nt: TGTGCCAGCAGCGCCCGGACAGGGATATCCACTGAAGCTTTCTTT
j_call: TRBJ1-3; clone_size: once; v_call: TRBV11-2; d_call: -; cdr3_aa: CASSPSTGLGNTIYF; cdr3_nt: TGTGCCAGCAGCCCCTCCACGGGATTGGGAAACACCATATATTTT
j_call: TRBJ1-4; clone_size: -; v_call: TRBV5-1; d_call: TRBD1; cdr3_aa: CASSSVGTGAEKLFF; cdr3_nt: TGCGCCAGCAGCTCCGTAGGGACAGGGGCCGAAAAACTGTTTTTT
j_call: TRBJ1-5; clone_size: -; v_call: TRBV19; d_call: -; cdr3_aa: CASSIGQRAVSNQPQHF; cdr3_nt: TGTGCCAGTAGTATAGGACAGCGGGCCGTGAGCAATCAGCCCCAGCATTTT
j_call: TRBJ2-5; clone_size: -; v_call: TRBV5-1; d_call: -; cdr3_aa: CASSLSPQETQYF; cdr3_nt: TGCGCCAGCAGCTTGTCCCCGCAAGAGACCCAGTACTTC
j_call: TRBJ1-1; clone_size: -; v_call: TRBV3-1/TRBV3-2; d_call: -; cdr3_aa: CASSQVVSKNTEAFF; cdr3_nt: TGTGCCAGCAGCCAAGTGGTAAGCAAGAACACTGAAGCTTTCTTT
j_call: TRBJ1-6; clone_size: -; v_call: TRBV3-1/TRBV3-2; d_call: -; cdr3_aa: CASSQEEGSPLHF; cdr3_nt: TGTGCCAGCAGCCAAGAAGAGGGTTCACCCCTCCACTTT
j_call: TRBJ1-2; clone_size: -; v_call: TRBV29-1; d_call: -; cdr3_aa: CSVIHQANYGYTF; cdr3_nt: TGCAGCGTGATACACCAAGCTAACTATGGCTACACCTTC
j_call: TRBJ2-4; clone_size: once; v_call: TRBV13; d_call: TRBD2; cdr3_aa: CASSRTSGEAKNIQYF; cdr3_nt: TGTGCCAGCAGCCGGACTAGCGGTGAAGCCAAAAACATTCAGTACTTC